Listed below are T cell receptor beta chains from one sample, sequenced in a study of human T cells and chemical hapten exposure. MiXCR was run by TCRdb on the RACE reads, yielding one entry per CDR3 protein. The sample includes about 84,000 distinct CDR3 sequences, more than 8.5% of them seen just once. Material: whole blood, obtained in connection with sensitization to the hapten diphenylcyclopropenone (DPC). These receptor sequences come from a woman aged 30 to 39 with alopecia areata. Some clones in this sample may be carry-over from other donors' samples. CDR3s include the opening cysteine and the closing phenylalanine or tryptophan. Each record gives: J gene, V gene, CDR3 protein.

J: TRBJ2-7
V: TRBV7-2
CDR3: CASSLGSDHPYEQYF

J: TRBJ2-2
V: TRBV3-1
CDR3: CASSPAPEKTGELFF

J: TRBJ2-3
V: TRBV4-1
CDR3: CASSQGPSGSSTDTQYF

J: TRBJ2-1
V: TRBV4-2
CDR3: CASSPTLPSGGSSYNEQFF

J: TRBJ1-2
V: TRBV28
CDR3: CASIHQGAKNYGYTF

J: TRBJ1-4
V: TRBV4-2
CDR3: CASSQPPMGISTNEKLFF

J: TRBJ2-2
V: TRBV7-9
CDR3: CASSKAPNTGELFF

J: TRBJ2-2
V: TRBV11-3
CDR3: CASSLGPLAGNTGELFF

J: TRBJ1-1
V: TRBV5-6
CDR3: CASSLTGSVTEAFF

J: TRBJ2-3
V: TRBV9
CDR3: CASSVTSSGTDTQYF

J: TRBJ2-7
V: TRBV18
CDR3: CASSPTSGASYEQYF

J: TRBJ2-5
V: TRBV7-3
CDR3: CASSSLPKGTQYF

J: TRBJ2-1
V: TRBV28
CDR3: CASSVAPNEQFF

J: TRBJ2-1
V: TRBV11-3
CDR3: CASSLDIDEQFF

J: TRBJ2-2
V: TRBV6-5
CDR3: CASSPGYTSGRANTGELFF

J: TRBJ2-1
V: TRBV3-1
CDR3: CASSQGLPTYNEQFF

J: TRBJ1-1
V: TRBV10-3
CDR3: CAISDGRGRNTEAFF

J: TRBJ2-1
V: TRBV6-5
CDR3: CASSSGLAGASYNEQFF

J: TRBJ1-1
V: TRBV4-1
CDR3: CASRRTGMNTEAFF

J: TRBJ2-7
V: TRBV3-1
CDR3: CASSRDRAYEQYF

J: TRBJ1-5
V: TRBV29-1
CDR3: CSVSQGSGQPQHF

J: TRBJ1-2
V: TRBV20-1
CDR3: CSAGPSLYGYTF

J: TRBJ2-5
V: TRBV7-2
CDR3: CASRDRVLETQYF

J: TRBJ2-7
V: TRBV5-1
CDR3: CASSLDGLGQYF

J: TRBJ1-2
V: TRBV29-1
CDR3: CSVGQGYGYTF

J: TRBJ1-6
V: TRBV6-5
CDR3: CASSYGQGYSPLHF

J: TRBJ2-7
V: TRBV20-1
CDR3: CSARMGYEQYF

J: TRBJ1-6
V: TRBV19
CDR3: CASKQPNSPLHF

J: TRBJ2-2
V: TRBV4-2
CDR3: CASSQDSRGTNTGELFF

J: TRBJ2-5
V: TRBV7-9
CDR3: CASSLSTGTGGEETQYF

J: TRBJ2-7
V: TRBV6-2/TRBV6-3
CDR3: CASSPEGPNYEQYF

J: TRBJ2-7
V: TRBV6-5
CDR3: CASSPGGGLLRYEQYF

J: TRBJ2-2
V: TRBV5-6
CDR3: CASRRGTFSTGELFF

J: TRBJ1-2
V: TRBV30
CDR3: CAWSVRQIYGYTF

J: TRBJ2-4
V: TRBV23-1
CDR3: CASSPSRENIQYF

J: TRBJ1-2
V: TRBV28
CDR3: CASSRLLGVEGYTF

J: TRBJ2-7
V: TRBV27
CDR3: CASSLSRVPYEQYF

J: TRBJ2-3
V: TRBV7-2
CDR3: CASTITGTQYF

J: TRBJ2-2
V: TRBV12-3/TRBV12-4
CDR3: CASSPQSGGNTGELFF

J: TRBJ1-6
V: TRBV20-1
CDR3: CSAGGGQRNSPLHF

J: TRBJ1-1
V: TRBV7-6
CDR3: CASSPNRGYEAFF

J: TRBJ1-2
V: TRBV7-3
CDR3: CASSLTPGHGYTF

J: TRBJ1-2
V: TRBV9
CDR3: CASGRGRDYGYTF

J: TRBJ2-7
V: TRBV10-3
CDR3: CAISPSLYEQYF

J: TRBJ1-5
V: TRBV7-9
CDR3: CASSAGQGVNQPQHF

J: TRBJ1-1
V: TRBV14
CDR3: CASSQGRAAFF

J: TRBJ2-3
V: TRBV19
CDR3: CASSSQDRVADTQYF

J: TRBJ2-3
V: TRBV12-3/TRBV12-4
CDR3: CASSLLVHTDTQYF

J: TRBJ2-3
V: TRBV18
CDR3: CASSPIRTDHTDTQYF